These 16 T cell receptor beta chains share one sample of origin, sequenced in a study of OX40 agonist ivuxolimab in advanced cancers. The table came from immunoSEQ multiplex PCR; TCRdb's copy has only in-frame clones and leaves some out. Among fewer than 85,000 clones listed, 75% to 90% were seen once. Specimen: CD4+ or CD8+ T cells sorted from blood, collected in a trial of the OX40 agonist ivuxolimab. The receptors were sampled from an adult with an advanced solid tumor such as melanoma, head and neck, liver or kidney cancer.

The V and J genes are TRBV9 and TRBJ2-1, with TRBD2 identical over 7 bases. V shed 3 bases, J shed 10 bases, and the junction held 10 bases outside the gene matches. Germline lookup yields CDR1 SGDLS and CDR2 YYNGEE. CDR3 length: 14 residues. CDR3 in amino acids: CASSALWTRAEQFF. In DNA, the CDR3 is TGTGCCAGCAGCGCCCTTTGGACTAGAGCCGAGCAGTTCTTC.

This clone was counted once. This rearrangement joins TRBV5-4 to TRBJ2-3; unclear D gene. Deletions cut 4 bases from V and 2 bases from J, with 14 bases between. The CDR3 extends over 15 amino acids. Germline V gives CDR1 SGHNT, CDR2 YYREEE (reference sequence). In DNA form, the CDR3 reads TGTGCCAGCAGCCCGGAGAGGCCACTCACAGATACGCAGTATTTT. Its protein product is CASSPERPLTDTQYF.

The genes are TRBV11-2 and TRBJ2-1; the match to TRBD2 covers 8 bases. There are 15 residues in the CDR3. Germline trimming cut 2 bases from V and 6 bases from J; bases unmatched to any gene: 6. Germline V gives CDR1 SGHAT, CDR2 FQNNGV. CDR3 region: CASSLLSGGINEQFF. CDR3 in DNA: TGTGCCAGCAGCTTATTGAGCGGGGGAATCAATGAGCAGTTCTTC.

The CDR3 spells CASSLTAGGLTYEQYF. CDR3 nucleotides: TGTGCCAGCAGCCTAACCGCCGGGGGTCTTACCTACGAGCAGTACTTC. The chain combines TRBV5-6 with TRBJ2-7; perhaps TRBD2 as D (6 bases). Germline assignment: CDR1 SGHDT and CDR2 YYEEEE. Trimming cost V 4 bases and J 2 bases, with 19 bases left between them. CDR3 length equals 16 residues.

This chain's CDR3 is CASSPRPSEIPYEQYF. CDR3 bases: TGTGCCAGCAGTCCACGTCCCTCAGAGATTCCCTACGAGCAGTACTTC. This chain links TRBV27 with TRBJ2-7; unclear D gene. CDR1 MNHEY and CDR2 SMNVEV come from the germline V gene (reference sequence). V shed 5 bases and J shed 2 bases, with 19 bases lying between them. This CDR3 contains 16 residues.

This clone was observed once. The V call is TRBV14, the J call TRBJ2-5; TRBD1 is a possible D gene (6 bases). Trimming pared 4 bases from V and 1 base from J, leaving 10 bases between. Germline assignment: CDR1 SGHDN and CDR2 FVKESK. The CDR3 extends over 14 amino acids. CDR3 in DNA: TGTGCCAGCAGCCCCAGGGGTTCCCAAGAGACCCAGTACTTC. This codes for CASSPRGSQETQYF.

V usage is TRBV28 and J usage is TRBJ2-1; D is perhaps TRBD1 or TRBD2 (5 bases each). Looked up from germline, CDR1 is MDHEN and CDR2 is SYDVKM. V lost 6 bases, J lost 7 bases, and 22 bases lay in between. The CDR3 spans 16 residues. The DNA for the CDR3 is TGTGCCAGCAGCTCCATTATGGGGGTTATTATGAATGAGCAGTTCTTC. This sequence encodes CASSSIMGVIMNEQFF.

The gene calls are TRBV27 and TRBJ2-2; 9 nucleotides line up with TRBD1. Germline trimming cut 5 bases from V and 5 bases from J; bases unmatched to any gene: 21. The CDR3 has 20 residues. The germline V gene encodes CDR1 MNHEY and CDR2 SMNVEV (reference sequence). The chain's CDR3 is CASSPYPGQGWGEGTGELFF. The CDR3 DNA is TGTGCCAGCAGTCCCTATCCGGGACAGGGCTGGGGGGAAGGAACCGGGGAGCTGTTTTTT.

CDR3 nucleotide sequence: TGTGCCACCAGCAGAGTGGCGGGGGGACCCACAGATACGCAGTATTTT. Residues: CATSRVAGGPTDTQYF. V is TRBV15 and J is TRBJ2-3, with 8 positions matching TRBD2. The J segment lost 2 bases and the V segment lost 1 base, leaving 5 bases of the junction unmatched. Looked up from germline, CDR1 is LNHNV and CDR2 is YYDKDF (reference sequence). The CDR3 runs 16 residues.

This chain uses TRBV10-2 with TRBJ2-2; D is possibly TRBD1 (6 bases). This CDR3 region has 14 residues. Germline values: CDR1 WSHSY, CDR2 SAAADI. V was pared by 4 bases and J by 3 bases, with 9 bases between. CDR3 in amino acids: CASSVDRYTGELFF. The CDR3 nucleotides are TGCGCCAGCAGTGTGGACAGATACACCGGGGAGCTGTTTTTT.

V gene TRBV7-9 combines with J gene TRBJ2-1; either TRBD1 or TRBD2 may fit D (5 bases each). The CDR3 is 13 amino acids. The germline CDR1 and CDR2 sequences are SEHNR and FQNEAQ (reference sequence). With 6 bases removed from V and 8 bases from J, the gap between germline ends came to 14 bases. In DNA, the CDR3 is TGTGCCAGCAGGGGAGCAGGGATCGATGAGCAGTTCTTC. This gives the protein CASRGAGIDEQFF.

This chain joins TRBV4-1 and TRBJ2-7; D perhaps matches TRBD2 (6 bases). This CDR3 is 13 amino acids long. Trimming shortened V by 4 bases and J by 5 bases, and 12 bases separated the two germline ends. Per the germline V gene, CDR1 is MGHRA and CDR2 is YSYEKL. The CDR3 DNA follows: TGCGCCAGCAGCCTAGGGGAGGCGGACGAGCAGTACTTC. It specifies CASSLGEADEQYF.

The rearrangement joins TRBV27 to TRBJ2-1; TRBD2 aligns across 12 bases. The V segment lost 3 bases and the J segment 8 bases; nucleotides outside the gene matches: 11. Per germline, CDR1 MNHEY and CDR2 SMNVEV (reference sequence). The CDR3 extends over 17 amino acids. DNA of the CDR3: TGTGCCAGCAGTTTCTCGGGACTAGCGGGCCCAAGGGATGAGCAGTTCTTC. It specifies CASSFSGLAGPRDEQFF.

The chain carries TRBV14 and TRBJ1-3; D not resolved. Deletions cut 1 base from V and 2 bases from J, with 6 bases between. The CDR3 loop spans 14 amino acids. CDR1 is SGHDN and CDR2 is FVKESK in the germline V gene. CDR3 nucleotides: TGTGCCAGCAGCCAAGGGGGTCCTGGAAACACCATATATTTT. Its protein product is CASSQGGPGNTIYF.

This chain joins TRBV2 and TRBJ1-2; tentative D call: TRBD1 (6 bases). V lost 5 bases to trimming and J lost 2 bases, with 9 bases between them. Germline V gives CDR1 SNHLY, CDR2 FYNNEI. The CDR3 has 13 residues. CDR3 sequence (DNA): TGTGCCAGCAGTACTGGACAGAACTATGGCTACACCTTC. This translates into CASSTGQNYGYTF.

The chain combines TRBV25-1 with TRBJ2-1; D assignment may be TRBD1 or TRBD2 (5 bases each). Trimming pared 4 bases from V and 2 bases from J, leaving 6 bases between. CDR3 length equals 13 residues. Per germline, CDR1 MGHDK and CDR2 SYGVNS. The CDR3 reads CASSGGPYNEQFF. Here the CDR3 DNA reads TGTGCCAGCAGTGGGGGACCCTACAATGAGCAGTTCTTC.